This T cell receptor beta chain was retrieved from a study of cytomegalovirus exposure and HLA in healthy donors. Notes on the study in general: Indistinguishability led to the exclusion of some V segments, TRBV6-2 and TRBV6-3 included. On later analysis, the bulk of CMV-associated TCR beta chains appeared to be HLA-restricted. Reports indicate that TCR beta sequences accurately predicted the HLA-A and HLA-B alleles of most subjects.

Details on this clone: The antigen is not known.

PCR employed 60 Vbeta and 13 Jbeta primers. Generated by immunoSEQ multiplex PCR, the TCRdb table keeps only in-frame clones and is missing some. The repertoire holds some 150,000 clones, with around 79% as singletons. Germline V gene lookup returns CDR1 SGHRS and CDR2 YFSETQ. The CDR3 has 17 residues. V was pared by 0 bases and J by 7 bases, with 19 bases between. J is TRBJ1-4 and V is TRBV5-1; D is uncertain. The sequenced material came from PBMCs. This sequence originates from a man aged 25-40 years in good health and CMV-seropositive. The CDR3, as DNA: TGCGCCAGCAGCTTGGGCAGCTTGGGCAGCTCCTCTGAAAAACTGTTTTTT. It codes for CASSLGSLGSSSEKLFF.